Given below is one T cell receptor (beta chain) in context. Its specificity is not known. The length of the CDR3 is 13 residues. The V end was cut by 7 bases, the J end by 7 bases, with 14 bases between. CDR1 and CDR2 from the germline V gene are MNHNS and SASEGT. This record belongs to a study of cytomegalovirus exposure and HLA in healthy donors. Study outcomes and limitations: CMV antigen specificity was confirmed in vitro for three CMV-associated chains. Exclusion as indistinguishable affected some V segments, including TRBV6-2 and TRBV6-3. Roughly uniform depth of sequencing across donors was assumed in presence/absence analyses.

In the PCR, 60 Vbeta and 13 Jbeta primers were used. Using immunoSEQ multiplex PCR, the repertoire was profiled, and TCRdb retains in-frame clones only, with some absent. The table has around 180,000 clones, over 60% seen once; the top ten hold roughly 1.6%. The sample taken for sequencing was PBMCs. The receptor's source is a girl aged 10-17 years in good health and CMV-seronegative. The V and J genes are TRBV6-1 and TRBJ1-5, with no clear D. The CDR3 DNA reads TGTGCCAGCACCGCGGAGGGCGGGCAGCCCCAGCATTTT. Translated, it gives CASTAEGGQPQHF.